This TCR beta chain is drawn from a study of blood T cell repertoires in COVID-19. The CDR3 runs 18 residues. The V gene lost 0 bases and the J gene lost 3 bases, with 21 bases spanning the gap. Study processing details: By means of reference gene primer amplification, nucleated cell counts were estimated. Method: immunoSEQ multiplex PCR; TCRdb's copy keeps in-frame clones and lacks some. For V, J and clone size, that table is used; D and trimming come from the DNA. The sample yields over 120,000 clones, around 80% seen once. This rearrangement joins TRBV5-3 to TRBJ1-2; tentative D call: TRBD1 (6 bases). Being an ORF, TRBV5-3 has a function that is uncertain. This clonotype originated in an elderly woman with active or convalescent COVID-19. Sequencing was done on a sample of peripheral blood. The CDR3 here is CARSLVSNRVYLHYGYTF. CDR3 nucleotide sequence: TGTGCCAGAAGCTTGGTAAGTAACAGGGTATACTTACACTATGGCTACACCTTC.